The clone carrying this TCR beta chain was seen just once. This sample was taken from a study of T cells in tumors after PD-1 blockade. Libraries were prepared by immunoSEQ multiplex PCR; TCRdb keeps only in-frame clonotypes and omits some of them. Found here are roughly 15,000 clones, roughly four fifths of them singletons; the top ten hold 22%. CDR1 is SGHRS, CDR2 YFSETQ, per germline. Trimming removed 4 bases at V and 2 bases at J, with 15 bases between. The CDR3 is 15 residues long. Specimen: PBMCs, collected after anti-PD-1 treatment. The clonotype originates from a human donor with basal cell carcinoma. V gene TRBV5-1 combines with J gene TRBJ2-5, with D possibly being TRBD2 (6 bases). CDR3 sequence: CASSPLASFQETQYF. Written as DNA, the CDR3 is TGCGCCAGCAGCCCACTAGCATCCTTTCAAGAGACCCAGTACTTC.